This is a list of T cell receptor beta chains from one sample in a study of blood T cell repertoires in COVID-19. Sequencing used immunoSEQ multiplex PCR; TCRdb keeps in-frame clones, though not all of them. The data show roughly 220,000 clones, around 88% seen once. The sample taken for sequencing was PBMCs or T cells enriched from blood (not recorded which). These TCRs come from a woman aged 45 to 65 with acute COVID-19. CDR3s include the opening cysteine and the closing phenylalanine or tryptophan. D genes are given only for firm matches. Some rows mark clone size as missing; the rest say once, few, many or name a class of expanded clone.

V gene: TRBV4-1
D gene: .
J gene: TRBJ2-2
clone size: .
CDR3 protein: CASSQGRIADYTGELFF
CDR3 DNA: TGCGCCAGCAGCCAAGGCCGGATAGCGGACTACACCGGGGAGCTGTTTTTT

V gene: TRBV2
D gene: .
J gene: TRBJ1-5
clone size: .
CDR3 protein: CASSESATASNQPQHF
CDR3 DNA: TGTGCCAGCAGTGAGTCGGCAACAGCTAGCAATCAGCCCCAGCATTTT

V gene: TRBV27
D gene: .
J gene: TRBJ2-1
clone size: .
CDR3 protein: CASSLFGTPSSYNEQFF
CDR3 DNA: TGTGCCAGCAGTTTATTTGGGACTCCAAGCTCCTACAATGAGCAGTTCTTC

V gene: TRBV19
D gene: .
J gene: TRBJ2-1
clone size: .
CDR3 protein: CASSILPGMQFF
CDR3 DNA: TGTGCCAGTAGTATCTTACCGGGAATGCAGTTCTTC

V gene: TRBV4-2
D gene: TRBD2
J gene: TRBJ2-7
clone size: .
CDR3 protein: CASSQGPGGDFSYEQYF
CDR3 DNA: TGTGCCAGCAGCCAAGGGCCCGGGGGGGACTTCTCCTACGAGCAGTACTTC

V gene: TRBV5-1
D gene: TRBD2
J gene: TRBJ2-1
clone size: .
CDR3 protein: CASGPQLAVINNEQFF
CDR3 DNA: TGCGCCAGCGGACCCCAACTAGCGGTAATTAACAATGAGCAGTTCTTC

V gene: TRBV7-2
D gene: .
J gene: TRBJ1-5
clone size: .
CDR3 protein: CASSPRTNQPQHF
CDR3 DNA: TGTGCCAGCAGCCCCCGAACAAATCAGCCCCAGCATTTT

V gene: TRBV7-9
D gene: .
J gene: TRBJ2-3
clone size: once
CDR3 protein: CASSLSGHLTDTQYF
CDR3 DNA: TGTGCCAGCAGCTTATCGGGACACTTAACAGATACGCAGTATTTT

V gene: TRBV7-8
D gene: .
J gene: TRBJ1-5
clone size: once
CDR3 protein: CASSLAGAQGGDQPQHF
CDR3 DNA: TGTGCCAGCAGCTTAGCGGGCGCACAGGGTGGCGATCAGCCCCAGCATTTT

V gene: TRBV5-1
D gene: TRBD1
J gene: TRBJ1-2
clone size: .
CDR3 protein: CASRTGSNYGYTF
CDR3 DNA: TGCGCCAGTAGGACAGGATCGAACTATGGCTACACCTTC

V gene: TRBV28
D gene: .
J gene: TRBJ2-7
clone size: once
CDR3 protein: CASSFSQTYEQYF
CDR3 DNA: TGTGCCAGCAGTTTTAGCCAGACCTACGAGCAGTACTTC

V gene: TRBV19
D gene: .
J gene: TRBJ2-5
clone size: .
CDR3 protein: CASRAGTYKTQYF
CDR3 DNA: TGTGCCAGTAGAGCCGGGACATATAAGACCCAGTACTTC

V gene: TRBV2
D gene: .
J gene: TRBJ1-6
clone size: .
CDR3 protein: CASSGGVGSPLHF
CDR3 DNA: TGTGCCAGCAGTGGGGGGGTAGGATCACCCCTCCACTTT

V gene: TRBV5-1
D gene: TRBD1
J gene: TRBJ2-6
clone size: once
CDR3 protein: CASKTGQGMSGANVLTF
CDR3 DNA: TGCGCCAGCAAAACGGGACAGGGGATGTCTGGGGCCAACGTCCTGACTTTC

V gene: TRBV19
D gene: .
J gene: TRBJ1-5
clone size: .
CDR3 protein: CASSRVRSPSSNQPQHF
CDR3 DNA: TGTGCCAGTAGTAGAGTGCGGTCCCCGAGTAGCAATCAGCCCCAGCATTTT

V gene: TRBV19
D gene: TRBD1
J gene: TRBJ1-2
clone size: .
CDR3 protein: CASSTPGQGSFPTRYGYTF
CDR3 DNA: TGTGCCAGTAGTACCCCGGGACAGGGGTCCTTTCCCACCCGCTATGGCTACACCTTC

V gene: TRBV28
D gene: .
J gene: TRBJ1-3
clone size: few
CDR3 protein: CASSLTVPGNTIYF
CDR3 DNA: TGTGCCAGCAGTTTGACAGTACCTGGAAACACCATATATTTT

V gene: TRBV7-2
D gene: TRBD2
J gene: TRBJ2-5
clone size: .
CDR3 protein: CATQAGGRVETQYF
CDR3 DNA: TGTGCCACCCAAGCGGGAGGAAGGGTAGAGACCCAGTACTTC

V gene: TRBV28
D gene: .
J gene: TRBJ2-6
clone size: .
CDR3 protein: CASSGRSSGANVLTF
CDR3 DNA: TGTGCCAGCAGCGGGAGAAGCTCTGGGGCCAACGTCCTGACTTTC

V gene: TRBV7-2
D gene: .
J gene: TRBJ1-2
clone size: .
CDR3 protein: CASSHRQGNYGYTF
CDR3 DNA: TGTGCCAGCAGCCACCGTCAGGGCAACTATGGCTACACCTTC

V gene: TRBV25-1
D gene: TRBD1
J gene: TRBJ1-2
clone size: few
CDR3 protein: CASSLRTGGENGYTF
CDR3 DNA: TGTGCCAGCAGTCTCCGGACAGGGGGAGAAAATGGCTACACCTTC

V gene: TRBV4-1
D gene: TRBD2
J gene: TRBJ2-1
clone size: .
CDR3 protein: CASSRRGETSGRHEQFF
CDR3 DNA: TGCGCCAGCAGCCGAAGGGGTGAGACTAGCGGGAGACATGAGCAGTTCTTC

V gene: TRBV15
D gene: .
J gene: TRBJ1-2
clone size: .
CDR3 protein: CATSPDTNYGYTF
CDR3 DNA: TGTGCCACCAGCCCGGACACCAACTATGGCTACACCTTC

V gene: TRBV19
D gene: TRBD1
J gene: TRBJ2-7
clone size: .
CDR3 protein: CASSITLGQVSTYEQYF
CDR3 DNA: TGTGCCAGTAGTATAACCCTCGGACAGGTTTCCACCTACGAGCAGTACTTC

V gene: TRBV12-3/TRBV12-4
D gene: .
J gene: TRBJ2-1
clone size: many
CDR3 protein: CASSSGGGREQFF
CDR3 DNA: TGTGCCAGCAGCTCCGGGGGTGGGCGGGAGCAGTTCTTC

V gene: TRBV19
D gene: .
J gene: TRBJ1-4
clone size: .
CDR3 protein: CASSPGGTTNEKLFF
CDR3 DNA: TGTGCCAGTAGCCCCGGGGGGACAACTAATGAAAAACTGTTTTTT

V gene: TRBV2
D gene: TRBD1
J gene: TRBJ1-5
clone size: .
CDR3 protein: CASTPRGTDQPQHF
CDR3 DNA: TGTGCCAGCACCCCCAGGGGGACCGATCAGCCCCAGCATTTT